The sequence of this TCR beta chain was determined in a study of control samples from healthy donors and cancer patients. The CDR3 runs to 16 residues. Trimming cost V 5 bases and J 4 bases, with 21 bases left between them. CDR1 is MNHEY, CDR2 SMNVEV, per germline (reference sequence). Sequencing was performed with immunoSEQ multiplex PCR; in TCRdb, only in-frame clones are kept and a portion is missing. The table includes around 130,000 clones, roughly 88% detected once. Sequencing was performed on blood. The chain carries TRBV27 and TRBJ2-7; the D gene could be TRBD1 or TRBD2 (5 bases each). This TCR was sampled from a man over 45 in good health. CDR3 sequence reads: CASSPRTDIGAYEQYF. CDR3 DNA sequence: TGTGCCAGCAGTCCTCGTACGGACATCGGGGCGTACGAGCAGTACTTC.